A selection of T cell receptor beta chains follows, all from one sample in a study of cytomegalovirus exposure and HLA in healthy donors. Generated by immunoSEQ multiplex PCR, the TCRdb table keeps only in-frame clones and is missing some. The table lists around 160,000 clones, 68% of them singletons. Sequencing was done on a sample of PBMCs. These receptors were taken from a man between 50 and 59 years old in good health and CMV-seronegative. The CDR3 runs from the conserved cysteine through the conserved F or W. A D gene is named only where the DNA matches it firmly. Not all rows give a size; the values are once, few, many and, for expanded clones, a class.

d_call,clone_size,v_call,j_call,cdr3_nt,cdr3_aa
-,-,TRBV9,TRBJ1-3,TGTGCCAGCAGCCCGGTGACTGGCTCTGGAAACACCATATATTTT,CASSPVTGSGNTIYF
TRBD1,-,TRBV2,TRBJ2-3,TGTGCCAGCAGAGCTTCAGCAGGGGGTACGGGCACAGATACGCAGTATTTT,CASRASAGGTGTDTQYF
TRBD1,once,TRBV2,TRBJ2-3,TGTGCCAGCACGGACAGGGGCACAGATACGCAGTATTTT,CASTDRGTDTQYF
TRBD1,-,TRBV7-3,TRBJ2-3,TGTGCCAGCAGCTTTCAGGGACAGGGAGCCACAGATACGCAGTATTTT,CASSFQGQGATDTQYF
-,-,TRBV5-1,TRBJ1-6,TGCGCCAGCAGCCTGGGCACGGATTCACCCCTCCACTTT,CASSLGTDSPLHF
-,few,TRBV13,TRBJ1-1,TGTGCCAGCATCAAGGGGGTTGCTGGGGACACTGAAGCTTTCTTT,CASIKGVAGDTEAFF
-,-,TRBV5-1,TRBJ2-5,TGCGCCAGCAGAAAGGGGAGCGGGCAAGAGACCCAGTACTTC,CASRKGSGQETQYF
TRBD1,-,TRBV5-1,TRBJ2-3,TGCGCCAGCAGCTTCACGAGTCCGGGACAGGGTTTCCATACGCAGTATTTT,CASSFTSPGQGFHTQYF
-,once,TRBV4-2,TRBJ2-7,TGTGCCAGCAGCCAAGAGAGGGGGTCCTCCTACGAGCAGTACTTC,CASSQERGSSYEQYF
TRBD1,once,TRBV5-4,TRBJ2-2,TGTGCCAGCAGCTCGGACAGGTTCTCGAACACCGGGGAGCTGTTTTTT,CASSSDRFSNTGELFF
TRBD2,-,TRBV10-3,TRBJ2-3,TGTGCCATCAGTGATCCGGGGGTAGCGGGGGCCCCGACGGATACGCAGTATTTT,CAISDPGVAGAPTDTQYF
-,-,TRBV28,TRBJ2-3,TGTGCCAGCAGCCTACAGGGTAAATACACAGATACGCAGTATTTT,CASSLQGKYTDTQYF
-,-,TRBV6-1,TRBJ2-1,TGTGCCAGCAGTGTGGGACAAGCTGGCAATGAGCAGTTCTTC,CASSVGQAGNEQFF
TRBD1,-,TRBV5-4,TRBJ1-3,TGTGCCAGCAGCTCCGACAGGGGGCCTGGAAACACCATATATTTT,CASSSDRGPGNTIYF
-,-,TRBV6-6,TRBJ1-4,TGTGCCAGCAGTTACTCGGACGGGGGTGGGGGAAAACTGTTTTTT,CASSYSDGGGGKLFF
-,-,TRBV10-2,TRBJ2-7,TGCGCCAGCAAATTTGGCCCCCCGACTTCCGAGCAGTACTTC,CASKFGPPTSEQYF
-,-,TRBV7-2,TRBJ2-1,TGTGCCAGCAGCTTAGAGGCGGACAATGAGCAGTTCTTC,CASSLEADNEQFF
-,-,TRBV28,TRBJ1-5,TGTGCCAGCAGTTTAGTCCGGTTTCAGCCCCAGCATTTT,CASSLVRFQPQHF
TRBD1,once,TRBV5-1,TRBJ2-7,TGCGCCAGCAGCTTGGGGACAGGGGGCCTCGCCGAGCAGTACTTC,CASSLGTGGLAEQYF
TRBD1,-,TRBV19,TRBJ1-1,TGTGCCATCTCGACAGGGGGCTACACTGAAGCTTTCTTT,CAISTGGYTEAFF
TRBD1,-,TRBV28,TRBJ2-7,TGTGCCAGCAGTGACAGGGTGCCCTACGAGCAGTACTTC,CASSDRVPYEQYF
TRBD1,-,TRBV6-5,TRBJ2-7,TGTGCCAGCATTCTAAGACAGGGGTGGTACGAGCAGTACTTC,CASILRQGWYEQYF
TRBD2,-,TRBV7-9,TRBJ2-3,TGTGCCAGCAGCTTATATGTAGCGGGGGGCACCACAGATACGCAGTATTTT,CASSLYVAGGTTDTQYF
-,-,TRBV7-9,TRBJ1-5,TGTGCCAGCAGCTGGGGAGGCCCGGGAAGCAATCAGCCCCAGCATTTT,CASSWGGPGSNQPQHF
-,-,TRBV5-1,TRBJ1-1,TGCGCCAGCCATCCGGTAGCTGGTATGAACACTGAAGCTTTCTTT,CASHPVAGMNTEAFF
TRBD2,-,TRBV18,TRBJ2-1,TGTGCCAGCTCAGGACTAGCGGGGGGCCCGAACAATGAGCAGTTCTTC,CASSGLAGGPNNEQFF
-,-,TRBV12-5,TRBJ2-1,TGTGCTAGTGGGGTGACTAGATTGGGGTCAGCTGAGCAGTTCTTC,CASGVTRLGSAEQFF